This T cell receptor beta chain was identified during a study of blood T cell repertoires in COVID-19. Profiling relied on immunoSEQ multiplex PCR, and the TCRdb table lists in-frame clones only, not all of them. The sample comprises roughly 230,000 clones, roughly 85% of which are singletons, and over 0.95% rests with the top ten. This CDR3 has 15 residues. V was cut by 2 bases and J by 7 bases, with 12 bases left in between. The germline V gene has CDR1 MNHEY and CDR2 SMNVEV (reference sequence). Sequenced sample: peripheral blood. This chain uses TRBV27 with TRBJ1-6; a weak D match, TRBD1 (5 bases). The receptor's source is a man aged 35 to 55 with acute or convalescent COVID-19. CDR3 nucleotides: TGTGCCAGCAGTTTAACTCAGGGAGGAAATTCACCCCTCCACTTT. It encodes CASSLTQGGNSPLHF.